These 13 T cell receptor beta chains share one sample of origin, sequenced in a study of T cells in Graves' hyperthyroidism and ophthalmopathy. Amplification of TCR beta CDR3 regions was performed using RNA transcripts as template. HTBI primers were used for first-round RT-PCR of the TCR CDR3. One entry per CDR3 protein, called by TCRdb with MiXCR from the multiplex PCR reads. The table has about 720,000 distinct CDR3 sequences, around 15% seen once. Sequences were obtained from blood. These receptor sequences come from a man aged 18 to 29 with Graves' hyperthyroidism.

This clonotype was counted between two and nine times. The rearrangement uses TRBV3-1 and TRBJ2-1; D is unresolved. Germline V lookup: CDR1 LGHDT, CDR2 YNNKEL (reference sequence). Trimming removed 1 base at V and 5 bases at J, with 9 bases between. The CDR3 spans 14 residues. CDR3 DNA sequence: TGTGCCAGCAGCCAAGGGGCGCAAAACAATGAGCAGTTCTTC. This codes for CASSQGAQNNEQFF.

Ten or more counts support this clonotype. The chain has TRBV5-1 and TRBJ2-1, with 7 bases that match TRBD2. The J segment lost 4 bases and the V segment lost 2 bases, leaving 6 bases of the junction unmatched. Germline lookup yields CDR1 SGHRS and CDR2 YFSETQ. CDR3 length equals 15 residues. As DNA, the CDR3 is TGCGCCAGCAGCTTAGAGGGAGGGGATTACAATGAGCAGTTCTTC. This sequence encodes CASSLEGGDYNEQFF.

Ten or more counts support this clonotype. The chain carries TRBV28 and TRBJ1-4; no definite D call. V was pared by 1 base and J by 6 bases, with 3 bases between. The CDR3 loop spans 12 amino acids. Germline-derived CDR1 and CDR2 are MDHEN and SYDVKM. The CDR3 DNA follows: TGTGCCAGCAGTTTATATGATGAAAAACTGTTTTTT. Translated, it gives CASSLYDEKLFF.

The sample holds a few counts of this clonotype. V is TRBV6-1 and J is TRBJ2-1; D unresolved. The CDR3 is made up of 16 amino acids. V was trimmed by 6 bases and J by 4 bases, leaving 19 bases between them. Germline CDR1 reads MNHNS; CDR2 reads SASEGT. The CDR3 DNA sequence: TGTGCCAGCAGGCCCCTCAGGCGCAGTAGGTACAATGAGCAGTTCTTC. Protein product: CASRPLRRSRYNEQFF.

This clonotype was detected ten times or more. The rearrangement links TRBV25-1 to TRBJ1-1; 7 bases fit TRBD1. The V gene end was trimmed by 0 bases and the J gene end by 1 base; junction bases not matched to a gene: 8. Germline V gene lookup returns CDR1 MGHDK and CDR2 SYGVNS. The CDR3 consists of 17 residues. In nucleotides, the CDR3 is TGTGCCAGCAGTGAATATCCATCTGGGACAGCGAACACTGAAGCTTTCTTT. It yields the protein CASSEYPSGTANTEAFF.

This clonotype was seen a few times. V usage is TRBV3-1 and J usage is TRBJ2-5; 7 nucleotides match TRBD1. The CDR3 runs to 15 residues. Germline values: CDR1 LGHDT, CDR2 YNNKEL (reference sequence). V lost 6 bases, J lost 1 base, and 8 bases stayed unmatched. The CDR3 sequence is CASSPSRDSQETQYF. The CDR3 DNA is TGTGCCAGCAGTCCTTCCCGGGACAGCCAAGAGACCCAGTACTTC.

This clonotype has a count of ten or more. This chain uses TRBV24-1 with TRBJ1-1; 9 bases match TRBD1. In germline, CDR1 is KGHDR, CDR2 SFDVKD. The length of the CDR3 is 15 residues. After removal of 4 bases from V and 4 bases from J, the junction contained 6 bases not matched to a gene. CDR3 nucleotide sequence: TGTGCCACCAGTGACCAGGGACAGGGTGGCACTGAAGCTTTCTTT. This codes for CATSDQGQGGTEAFF.

This chain uses TRBV9 with TRBJ2-1; 11 bases align to TRBD2. Germline values: CDR1 SGDLS, CDR2 YYNGEE. With V trimmed by 3 bases and J by 3 bases, 5 bases remained unmatched. CDR3 length: 16 amino acids. The CDR3 loop reads CASSATSGNGYNEQFF. For the CDR3, the DNA is TGTGCCAGCAGCGCGACTAGCGGGAACGGCTACAATGAGCAGTTCTTC.

This clonotype was seen only a few times. CDR3 region: CASTPVVQETQYF. CDR3 bases: TGTGCCAGCACCCCCGTGGTACAAGAGACCCAGTACTTC. J is TRBJ2-5 and V is TRBV28; no firm D call. Trimming took 7 bases from V and 2 from J, leaving 11 bases between them. CDR3 length: 13 residues. CDR1 and CDR2 (germline): MDHEN, SYDVKM.

This clonotype was recorded a few times. The genes are TRBV29-1 and TRBJ1-1; 9 nucleotides match TRBD1. V gave up 4 bases and J gave up 6 bases; unmatched junction bases: 6. The CDR3 length is 13 residues. Germline loops: CDR1 SQVTM, CDR2 ANQGSEA. The CDR3 sequence: CSVARQGVSEAFF. Here the CDR3 DNA reads TGCAGCGTTGCGCGACAGGGGGTGTCTGAAGCTTTCTTT.

This clonotype was recorded a few times. The chain has TRBV6-2 or TRBV6-3 and TRBJ2-7, with 9 positions matching TRBD1. Germline-derived CDR1 and CDR2 are MNHEY and SVGEGT. The CDR3 covers 15 residues. V lost 5 bases to trimming and J lost 0 bases; unmatched junction nucleotides: 5. The CDR3 sequence is CASSGLDRGSYEQYF. CDR3 bases: TGTGCCAGCAGTGGTTTGGACAGGGGCTCCTACGAGCAGTACTTC.

This clonotype was seen a handful of times. This chain joins TRBV6-1 and TRBJ2-4; perhaps TRBD1 as D (6 bases). The CDR3 loop spans 14 amino acids. Germline V CDR1 and CDR2: MNHNS, SASEGT. Trimming removed 6 bases from V and 6 bases from J, with 15 bases in between. The CDR3 nucleotides read TGTGCCAGCAGCCGCAAGGGGGATGTAAACATTCAGTACTTC. Encoded protein: CASSRKGDVNIQYF.

This clonotype occurred many times. The rearrangement joins TRBV11-2 to TRBJ2-1; perhaps TRBD2 as D (6 bases). The ends were cut back, 5 bases at V and 6 bases at J, with 20 bases in the middle. The CDR3 sequence is 16 residues long. The germline gives CDR1 SGHAT, CDR2 FQNNGV. The CDR3 spells CASSLFRRRRVNEQFF. CDR3 nucleotide sequence: TGTGCCAGCAGCCTATTCCGGCGGCGGAGGGTCAATGAGCAGTTCTTC.